Sequencing of this T cell receptor (beta chain) was carried out in a study of breast tumors, draining lymph nodes, adjacent tissues. This clonotype was observed at least ten times. Antigen unknown. Study results and limitations: Data fit most tumor T cells coming from lymph node, expanding in tumor. Luminal-like breast cancer showed significantly greater tumor-nontumor repertoire similarity than basal-like breast cancer did. Compared with lymph nodes, tumors were less diverse; compared with nontumor tissue, more. That most tumor T cells come from lymph nodes remained unproven.

MiXCR, applied by TCRdb to the multiplex PCR reads, yields one record per CDR3 protein. The table lists more than 200,000 distinct CDR3 sequences, roughly 30% of them singletons. The lymph nodes were axillary draining lymph nodes from breast cancer patients. Germline V gene sequence: CDR1 SGHAT, CDR2 FQNNGV. This CDR3 has 15 amino acids. The V gene lost 2 bases and the J gene lost 2 bases, with 10 bases spanning the gap. The chain links TRBV11-2 to TRBJ2-1; perhaps TRBD2 as D (5 bases). Material for sequencing was axillary lymph node tissue. The receptor's source is a female donor with breast cancer. Some clones in this sample may be carry-over from other donors' samples. The CDR3 sequence: CASSLMGVPYNEQFF. CDR3 bases: TGTGCCAGCAGCTTAATGGGAGTACCCTACAATGAGCAGTTCTTC.